These 8 T cell receptor beta chains were all obtained from the same sample, sequenced in a study of T cell clonality in common variable immunodeficiency. Study conclusions and caveats: Reportedly, TCR beta sequences from common variable immunodeficiency showed fewer deletions and N-nucleotide insertions.

The protocol was immunoSEQ multiplex PCR, while the TCRdb copy is restricted to in-frame clones and leaves out a portion. This sample includes about 20,000 clones with no singletons; its ten biggest clones take up approximately 2.6%. These receptors are not linked to any known antigen. Sequencing was performed on peripheral blood mononuclear cells. The receptors shown here come from a human donor with common variable immunodeficiency.

This clone was counted only a few times. The sequence runs out 3 residues before the end of the CDR3; the remainder is reconstructed from the germline J gene. The chain recombines TRBV18 with TRBJ1-1, with D perhaps TRBD1 (5 bases). The germline V gene encodes CDR1 KGHSH and CDR2 LQKENI. This CDR3 has 19 amino acids. The V end was cut by 3 bases, the J end by 0 bases, with 23 bases between. The CDR3 protein is CASSPVAAILTVMNTEAFF. Incomplete CDR3 DNA: TGTGCCAGCTCACCGGTTGCCGCGATCCTGACAGTTATGAACACTGAA.

To note about this clone: Coverage ceases 3 residues before the CDR3 finishes, and the germline J gene fills in the end. This rearrangement joins TRBV7-9 to TRBJ2-1, with 11 positions matching TRBD2. The CDR3 loop spans 15 amino acids. Germline V gives CDR1 SEHNR, CDR2 FQNEAQ (reference sequence). V lost 5 bases and J lost 9; bases outside the gene matches: 9. This chain's CDR3 is CASSQLAGAAFEQFF. The covered CDR3 bases are TGTGCCAGCAGCCAACTAGCGGGGGCCGCTTTTGAG.

This clone was observed a handful of times. Partial CDR3 DNA: TGTGCCAGCTCACCACCTTCGAGGGCTCAAGAGACC. Amino acid sequence: CASSPPSRAQET. The CDR3 reads in full as CASSPPSRAQETQYF. This chain joins TRBV18 and TRBJ2-5, with a weak D call TRBD2 (5 bases). The CDR3 goes on 3 residues after the read ends, and that part is filled in from the germline J gene. The CDR3 is made up of 15 amino acids. V lost 0 bases to trimming and J lost 2 bases, with 10 bases between them. The germline V gene encodes CDR1 KGHSH and CDR2 LQKENI.

Notes on this clone: The read gets to within 3 residues of the CDR3 end, and the germline J gene fills in the rest. The chain employs TRBV19 and TRBJ2-7, with TRBD2 as a possible D gene (6 bases). Trimming shortened V by 4 bases and J by 5 bases, and 21 bases separated the two germline ends. CDR1 is LNHDA, CDR2 SQIVND, per germline (reference sequence). This CDR3 region has 16 residues. This chain's CDR3 is CASSRRDSAISDEQYF. CDR3 bases read: TGTGCCAGTAGTAGACGGGACTCCGCTATTTCAGACGAG.

This clone was seen more than once but under ten times. Coverage ceases 3 residues before the CDR3 finishes, and the germline J gene fills in the end. The rearrangement links TRBV7-2 to TRBJ2-3; D might be TRBD2 (6 bases). The germline CDR1 and CDR2 sequences are SGHTA and FQGNSA. The CDR3 runs 15 residues. Deletions cut 2 bases from V and 1 base from J, with 10 bases between. CDR3 DNA (partial): TGTGCCAGCAGCTTACGGGGGAGACGCACAGATACG. Translation: CASSLRGRRTDT. The entire CDR3 sequence reads CASSLRGRRTDTQYF.

Worth noting for this clone: The read stops 3 residues short of the end of the CDR3; the missing end is completed from the germline J gene. The rearrangement links TRBV18 to TRBJ1-6; 9 nucleotides line up with TRBD1. The CDR3 loop spans 15 amino acids. Germline V gives CDR1 KGHSH, CDR2 LQKENI. Unmatched junction bases numbered 6, after V lost 5 bases and J lost 7 bases. The CDR3 protein is CASSNPGQGNSPLHF. The DNA read from the CDR3 is TGTGCCAGCTCAAACCCAGGACAGGGGAATTCACCC.

On this clone: The missing CDR3 end, 3 residues past where the read stops, is filled in from the germline J gene. The chain joins TRBV19 to TRBJ2-7, with D uncertain. Between the trimmed V and J ends, which lost 4 bases and 4 bases, there was a span of 11 bases. CDR3 length equals 13 residues. Germline values: CDR1 LNHDA, CDR2 SQIVND (reference sequence). The sequenced part of the CDR3 DNA is TGTGCCAGTAGTAAAATCCAGGATTACGAG. Translated, it gives CASSKIQDYE. The entire CDR3 protein reads CASSKIQDYEQYF.

This clone turned up a few times. The CDR3 extends 3 residues past the end of the read, so its final part is completed from the germline J gene. The chain has TRBV7-3 and TRBJ2-1, with D possibly matching TRBD2 (7 bases). Germline V gene lookup returns CDR1 SGHTA and CDR2 FQGTGA. This CDR3 has 20 residues. The ends were cut back, 1 base at V and 6 bases at J, with 28 bases in the middle. The CDR3 protein is CASSLIRRGSSGRGSNEQFF. The covered CDR3 bases are TGTGCCAGCAGCTTAATAAGAAGGGGGTCTAGCGGACGAGGGTCCAATGAG.